This T cell receptor beta chain was sequenced for a study of PD-L1 blockade in urothelial cancer. Overall study findings and caveats: Durable benefit accompanied greater 3-week expansion of tumor-associated blood clones.

This clone came up a few times. Its antigen is not known. Locally advanced or metastatic urothelial carcinoma affected all patients. CDR3 size: 14 residues. Between the trimmed V and J ends, which lost 5 bases and 3 bases, there was a span of 16 bases. The germline gives CDR1 SQVTM, CDR2 ANQGSEA. Profiled with immunoSEQ multiplex PCR; TCRdb holds only in-frame clones, not every one. Of over 2,000 clones listed, about 35% are singletons. The sequences come from tumor tissue, collected before atezolizumab (anti-PD-L1) treatment. The chain links TRBV29-1 to TRBJ1-1; the D is unclear. The TCR comes from a man between 60 and 75 years old with urothelial cancer. The CDR3 region has the DNA TGCAGCGTTATTCGGAGCGACTACCACACTGAAGCTTTCTTT. It specifies CSVIRSDYHTEAFF.